A single sample gave rise to the 27 T cell receptor beta chains below, sequenced in a study of T cells expressing NK-cell markers. TCRdb re-called the 5' RACE reads and catalogs CDR3 proteins one per entry, DNA excluded. The sample's table shows 200,000 to 300,000 distinct CDR3 sequences. Input material: blood T cells: a sorted CD56 or NKG2C T cell subset, CD4+ or CD8+ T cells, or bulk PBMC T cells (not recorded which). Receptors were obtained from a man between 18 and 29 years old in good health.

The chain carries TRBV5-1 and TRBJ2-1; there is no DNA to check the TCRdb D call of TRBD2. The CDR3 contains 18 residues. Germline CDR1 is SGHRS and CDR2 is YFSETQ. The CDR3 here is CASSLGREGLPFYNEQFF.

This rearrangement joins TRBV6-1 to TRBJ2-5; there is no DNA to check the TCRdb D call of TRBD2. This CDR3 is built from 13 residues. The germline V gene encodes CDR1 MNHNS and CDR2 SASEGT. The CDR3 region is CASRGTTQETQYF.

The chain joins TRBV11-3 to TRBJ2-1. Germline V lookup: CDR1 SGHNT, CDR2 YENEEA. CDR3 length: 15 amino acids. CDR3 sequence reads: CASSLTLSSYNEQFF.

The chain's CDR3 is CSASLQSTDTQYF. V and J are TRBV20-1 and TRBJ2-3. CDR3 length equals 13 residues. Looked up from germline, CDR1 is DFQATT and CDR2 is SNEGSKA (reference sequence).

V usage is TRBV5-1 and J usage is TRBJ2-5. The CDR3 is 13 amino acids. Germline V CDR1 and CDR2: SGHRS, YFSETQ. The CDR3 here is CASSRSSQETQYF.

The V call is TRBV7-6, the J call TRBJ2-1; TCRdb proposes TRBD2, but this gene call is untestable without DNA. This CDR3 comprises 14 residues. Germline CDR1 SGHVS, CDR2 FNYEAQ. This CDR3 is CASSLDAGLAEQFF.

This chain uses TRBV20-1 with TRBJ2-2; no DNA is available, so the TRBD1 call from TCRdb remains unchecked. This CDR3 is 16 amino acids long. Looked up from germline, CDR1 is DFQATT and CDR2 is SNEGSKA (reference sequence). The CDR3 reads CSARQWDRAGTGELFF.

CDR3 loop: CASSTAGPEQFF. This chain joins TRBV18 and TRBJ2-1; TCRdb indicates TRBD2, and absent DNA this call remains unverified. The CDR3 spans 12 residues. In germline, CDR1 is KGHSH, CDR2 LQKENI.

The CDR3 is CASSLTSAYETQYF. The chain is built from TRBV12-3 or TRBV12-4 and TRBJ2-5. There are 14 residues in the CDR3.

The genes are TRBV20-1 and TRBJ1-1. Germline CDR1 DFQATT, CDR2 SNEGSKA (reference sequence). The CDR3 runs 12 residues. The CDR3 is CSAMDGSEEAFF.

The genes are TRBV6-2 or TRBV6-3 and TRBJ1-1; TCRdb's assignment of TRBD1 cannot be checked, as there is no DNA. The CDR3 sequence is 13 residues long. The germline V gene has CDR1 MNHEY and CDR2 SVGEGT. The CDR3 here is CASIPGMMTEAFF.

The J gene is TRBJ2-4, the V gene TRBV29-1; the TCRdb D gene call, TRBD2, has no DNA to confirm it. The length of the CDR3 is 12 residues. The germline V gene has CDR1 SQVTM and CDR2 ANQGSEA. CDR3 residues: CSVKAGGNIQYF.

The chain carries TRBV20-1 and TRBJ1-1; TCRdb names TRBD1, which stays unverified in the absence of DNA. CDR1 and CDR2 from the germline V gene are DFQATT and SNEGSKA (reference sequence). The CDR3 has 14 residues. CDR3: CSASRPRGDTEAFF.

This rearrangement joins TRBV20-1 to TRBJ2-7; TCRdb lists TRBD2, though no DNA is available to test this call. The CDR3 covers 16 residues. Germline CDR1 reads DFQATT; CDR2 reads SNEGSKA (reference sequence). The CDR3: CSARTSGRARTYEQYF.

This rearrangement joins TRBV7-7 to TRBJ2-7; TCRdb proposes TRBD1, but this gene call is untestable without DNA. The V gene's germline CDR1 is SSHAT and CDR2 FNYEAQ (reference sequence). There are 15 residues in the CDR3. Here the CDR3 reads CASSQTGTGGHEQYF.

The chain has TRBV9 and TRBJ2-2; the TCRdb call, TRBD1, lacks DNA for checking. The CDR3 runs to 15 residues. Germline values: CDR1 SGDLS, CDR2 YYNGEE. The CDR3 is CASSPRQTDTGELFF.

The CDR3 spells CASSRGTGSEETQYF. The chain uses TRBV27 and TRBJ2-5; the D call from TCRdb, TRBD1, cannot be confirmed without DNA. Germline CDR1 MNHEY, CDR2 SMNVEV (reference sequence). There are 15 residues in the CDR3.

V gene TRBV3-1 combines with J gene TRBJ2-1; TCRdb's D call, TRBD1, is unchecked because there is no DNA. The CDR3 covers 15 residues. Germline V gene lookup returns CDR1 LGHDT and CDR2 YNNKEL (reference sequence). The CDR3 is CASSLLGTGDSEQFF.

The chain recombines TRBV2 with TRBJ2-1; TCRdb's D call of TRBD1 is untestable without DNA. Germline CDR1 and CDR2: SNHLY and FYNNEI. The CDR3 has 15 residues. The CDR3 is CASSEVVRQGNEQFF.

This chain connects TRBV12-3 or TRBV12-4 to TRBJ1-2. CDR3 size: 14 residues. CDR3 amino acids: CASDSAGPYYGYTF.

This chain joins TRBV5-1 and TRBJ2-1. CDR1 and CDR2 from the germline V gene are SGHRS and YFSETQ. The CDR3 contains 14 residues. This CDR3 is CASKVESSYNEQFF.

The chain has TRBV12-3 or TRBV12-4 and TRBJ1-1; TCRdb reports TRBD1, a call that lacks DNA to check it against. This CDR3 is 14 amino acids long. This CDR3 is CASSPTGGKSEAFF.

This chain connects TRBV6-5 to TRBJ1-1; TCRdb picks TRBD1, but there is no DNA to check that call. This CDR3 spans 16 amino acids. Looked up from germline, CDR1 is MNHEY and CDR2 is SVGAGI. This chain's CDR3 is CASSYSAWQGGTEAFF.

The chain recombines TRBV11-2 with TRBJ2-6; absent DNA, TCRdb's TRBD2 call cannot be checked. The CDR3 has 16 amino acids. CDR1 and CDR2 from the germline V gene are SGHAT and FQNNGV. CDR3 sequence reads: CASSSLRGSGANVLTF.

This chain joins TRBV7-8 and TRBJ2-5; checking the TCRdb D call of TRBD2 is not possible without DNA. There are 17 residues in the CDR3. Germline assignment: CDR1 SGHVS and CDR2 FQNEAQ. Here the CDR3 reads CASSLKSLAGQQETQYF.

The J gene is TRBJ2-6, the V gene TRBV7-6. CDR3 length: 14 amino acids. Germline assignment: CDR1 SGHVS and CDR2 FNYEAQ. The CDR3 is CASSPQLGANVLTF. Full variable domain (remainder filled in from reference TRBV7-6 and TRBJ2-6): GAGVSQSPRYKVTKRGQDVALRCDPISGHVSLYWYRQALGQGPEFLTYFNYEAQQDKSGLPNDRFSAERPEGSISTLTIQRTEQRDSAMYRCASSPQLGANVLTFGAGSRLTVL.

This chain connects TRBV12-3 or TRBV12-4 to TRBJ1-6; TCRdb names TRBD1, which stays unverified in the absence of DNA. The CDR3 loop spans 17 amino acids. The CDR3 region is CASSPSGHRVYNSPLHF.